The clone carrying this TCR beta chain was counted at least ten times. As yet, its antigen is unknown. In germline, CDR1 is MNHNS, CDR2 SASEGT. The length of the CDR3 is 13 residues. The V gene lost 5 bases and the J gene lost 11 bases, with 18 bases spanning the gap. This record belongs to a study of T cell repertoires in cytomegalovirus infection. Study overall: Signatures in public TCR beta sequences pointed to both CMV infection and matching HLA type.

Whole-study results and caveats: Carriers of CMV and the relevant HLA type were discriminated by public TCR beta frequency. CMV-specific TCR beta clonotypes restricted by HLA-C dominated the ex vivo response.

A single record per CDR3 protein comes from TCRdb applying MiXCR to the reads. The data hold tens of thousands of distinct CDR3 sequences, with 20% to 25% observed a single time. Sequencing was performed on PBMCs, sequenced either directly or after in vitro stimulation (not recorded which). This sequence joins TRBV6-1 and TRBJ1-1, with D perhaps TRBD1 (6 bases). The TCR originated in a human donor in good health (CMV status not recorded). Some clones in this sample may be carry-over from other donors' samples. CDR3 in DNA: TGTGCCAGCAGTCCTCAGGGGCCAGGGCGGGCTTTCTTT. It is translated as CASSPQGPGRAFF.